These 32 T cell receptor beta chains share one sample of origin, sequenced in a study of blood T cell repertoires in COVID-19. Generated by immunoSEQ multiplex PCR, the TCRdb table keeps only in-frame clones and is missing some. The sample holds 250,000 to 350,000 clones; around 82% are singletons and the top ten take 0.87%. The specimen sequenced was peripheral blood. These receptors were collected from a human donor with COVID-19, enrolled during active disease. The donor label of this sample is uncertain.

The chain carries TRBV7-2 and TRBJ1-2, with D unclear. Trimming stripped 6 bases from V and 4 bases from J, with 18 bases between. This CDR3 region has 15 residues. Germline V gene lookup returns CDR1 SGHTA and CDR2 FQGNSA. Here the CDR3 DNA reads TGTGCCAGCAGTTTTCCTCTTGGTCGGGGCTATGGCTACACCTTC. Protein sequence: CASSFPLGRGYGYTF.

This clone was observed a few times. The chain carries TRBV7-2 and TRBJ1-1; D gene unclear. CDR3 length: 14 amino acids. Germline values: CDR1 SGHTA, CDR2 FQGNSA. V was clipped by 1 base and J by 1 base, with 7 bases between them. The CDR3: CASSLVGRNTEAFF. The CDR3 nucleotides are TGTGCCAGCAGCTTAGTCGGGAGGAACACTGAAGCTTTCTTT. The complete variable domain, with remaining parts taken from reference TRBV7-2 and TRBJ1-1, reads GAGVSQSPSNKVTEKGKDVELRCDPISGHTALYWYRQSLGQGLEFLIYFQGNSAPDKSGLPSDRFSAERTGGSVSTLTIQRTQQEDSAVYLCASSLVGRNTEAFFGQGTRLTVV.

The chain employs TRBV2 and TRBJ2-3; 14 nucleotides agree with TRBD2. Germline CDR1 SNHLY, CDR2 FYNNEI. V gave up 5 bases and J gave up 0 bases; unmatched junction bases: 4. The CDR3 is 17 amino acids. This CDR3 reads CASSTTSGRASTDTQYF. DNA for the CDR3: TGTGCCAGCAGTACGACTAGCGGGAGGGCTAGCACAGATACGCAGTATTTT.

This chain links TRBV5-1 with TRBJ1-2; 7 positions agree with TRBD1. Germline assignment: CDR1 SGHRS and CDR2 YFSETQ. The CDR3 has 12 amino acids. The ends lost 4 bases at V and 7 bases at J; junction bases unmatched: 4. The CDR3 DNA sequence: TGCGCCAGCAGCACGGACAGGCCTGGCTACACCTTC. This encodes CASSTDRPGYTF.

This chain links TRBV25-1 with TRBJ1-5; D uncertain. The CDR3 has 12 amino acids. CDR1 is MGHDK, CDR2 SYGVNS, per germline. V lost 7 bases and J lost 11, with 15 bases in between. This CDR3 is CASISPTGAQHF. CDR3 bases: TGTGCCAGCATATCGCCAACCGGGGCCCAGCATTTT.

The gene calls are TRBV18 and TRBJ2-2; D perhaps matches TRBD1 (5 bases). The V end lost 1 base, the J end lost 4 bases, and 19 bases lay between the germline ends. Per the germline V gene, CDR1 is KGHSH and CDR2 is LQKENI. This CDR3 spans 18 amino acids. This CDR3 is CASSPRQSNRLGTGELFF. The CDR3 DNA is TGTGCCAGCTCACCACGACAGAGCAATCGACTGGGCACCGGGGAGCTGTTTTTT.

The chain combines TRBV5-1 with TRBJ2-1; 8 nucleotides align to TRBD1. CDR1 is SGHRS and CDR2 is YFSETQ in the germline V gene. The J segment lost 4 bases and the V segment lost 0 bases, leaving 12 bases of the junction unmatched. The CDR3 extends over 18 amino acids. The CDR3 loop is CASSLAPWGTGDYNEQFF. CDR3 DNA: TGCGCCAGCAGCTTGGCCCCTTGGGGGACAGGCGATTACAATGAGCAGTTCTTC.

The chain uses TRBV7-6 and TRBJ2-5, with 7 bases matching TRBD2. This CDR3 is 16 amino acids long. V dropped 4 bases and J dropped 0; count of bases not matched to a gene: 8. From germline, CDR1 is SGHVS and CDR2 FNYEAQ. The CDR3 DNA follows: TGTGCCAGCAGCTCGCTAGCGGAAACGTACCAAGAGACCCAGTACTTC. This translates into CASSSLAETYQETQYF.

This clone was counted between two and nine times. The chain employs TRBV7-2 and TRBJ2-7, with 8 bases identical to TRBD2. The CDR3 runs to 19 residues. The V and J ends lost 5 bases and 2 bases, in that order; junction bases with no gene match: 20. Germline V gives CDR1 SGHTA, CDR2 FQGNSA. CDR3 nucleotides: TGTGCCAGCAGCACGGAGTCAGCGGGGAAAGCGGGAGTAGCCTACGAGCAGTACTTC. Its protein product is CASSTESAGKAGVAYEQYF.

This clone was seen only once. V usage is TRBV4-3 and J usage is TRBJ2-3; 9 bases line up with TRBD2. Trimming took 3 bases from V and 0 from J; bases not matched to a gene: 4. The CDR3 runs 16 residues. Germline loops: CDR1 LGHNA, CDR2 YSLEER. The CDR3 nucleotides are TGCGCCAGCAGCCACACTAGCGGGCCAAGCACAGATACGCAGTATTTT. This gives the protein CASSHTSGPSTDTQYF.

The CDR3 nucleotides read TGTGCCAGCAGCGCTCAGCGGGAGGCCAATGAGCAGTTCTTC. This gives the protein CASSAQREANEQFF. V and J are TRBV9 and TRBJ2-1, with TRBD2 matching over 9 bases. J was trimmed by 6 bases and V by 3 bases; bases with no gene match: 4. The length of the CDR3 is 14 residues. Per the germline V gene, CDR1 is SGDLS and CDR2 is YYNGEE.

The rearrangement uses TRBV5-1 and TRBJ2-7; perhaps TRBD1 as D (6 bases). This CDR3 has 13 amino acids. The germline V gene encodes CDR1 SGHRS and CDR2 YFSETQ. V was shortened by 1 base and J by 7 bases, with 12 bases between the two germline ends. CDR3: CASSLSGQGEQYF. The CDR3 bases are TGCGCCAGCAGCTTGAGTGGGCAGGGGGAGCAGTACTTC. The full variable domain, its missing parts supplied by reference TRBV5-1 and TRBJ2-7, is KAGVTQTPRYLIKTRGQQVTLSCSPISGHRSVSWYQQTPGQGLQFLFEYFSETQRNKGNFPGRFSGRQFSNSRSEMNVSTLELGDSALYLCASSLSGQGEQYFGPGTRLTVT.

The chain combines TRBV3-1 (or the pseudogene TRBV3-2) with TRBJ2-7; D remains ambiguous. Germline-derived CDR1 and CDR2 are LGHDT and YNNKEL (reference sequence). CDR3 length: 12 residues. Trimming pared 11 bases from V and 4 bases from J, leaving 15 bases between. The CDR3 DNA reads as TGTGCCTCAACAAGCGCTGGGTACGAGCAGTACTTC. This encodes CASTSAGYEQYF.

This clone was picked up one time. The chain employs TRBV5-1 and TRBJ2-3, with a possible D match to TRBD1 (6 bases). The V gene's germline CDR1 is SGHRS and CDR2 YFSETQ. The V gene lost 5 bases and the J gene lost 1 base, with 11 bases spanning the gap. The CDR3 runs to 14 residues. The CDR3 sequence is CASRYRVRTDTQYF. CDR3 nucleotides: TGCGCCAGCAGATACAGGGTACGCACAGATACGCAGTATTTT.

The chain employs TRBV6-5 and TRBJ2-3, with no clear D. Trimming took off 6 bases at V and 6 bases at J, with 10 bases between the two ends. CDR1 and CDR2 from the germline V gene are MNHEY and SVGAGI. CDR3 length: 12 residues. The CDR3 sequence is CASSSDRDTQYF. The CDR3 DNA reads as TGTGCCAGCAGCTCTGATCGGGATACGCAGTATTTT.

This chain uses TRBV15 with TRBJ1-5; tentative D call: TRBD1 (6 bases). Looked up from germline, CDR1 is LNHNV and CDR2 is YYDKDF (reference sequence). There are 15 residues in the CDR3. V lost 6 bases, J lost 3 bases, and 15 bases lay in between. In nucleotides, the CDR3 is TGTGCCACCAGGGACCCGACAGGCCACAATCAGCCCCAGCATTTT. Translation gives CATRDPTGHNQPQHF.

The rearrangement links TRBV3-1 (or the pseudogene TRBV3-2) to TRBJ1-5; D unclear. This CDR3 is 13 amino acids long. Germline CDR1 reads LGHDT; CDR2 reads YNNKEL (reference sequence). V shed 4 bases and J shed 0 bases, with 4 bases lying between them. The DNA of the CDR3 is TGTGCCAGCAGCCCGAGTAGCAATCAGCCCCAGCATTTT. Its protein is CASSPSSNQPQHF.

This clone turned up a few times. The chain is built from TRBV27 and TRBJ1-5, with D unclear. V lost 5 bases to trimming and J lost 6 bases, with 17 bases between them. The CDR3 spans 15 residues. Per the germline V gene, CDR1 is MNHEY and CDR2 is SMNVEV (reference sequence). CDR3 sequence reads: CASSPRPQAIQPQHF. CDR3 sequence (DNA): TGTGCCAGCAGTCCCAGGCCCCAGGCCATTCAGCCCCAGCATTTT.

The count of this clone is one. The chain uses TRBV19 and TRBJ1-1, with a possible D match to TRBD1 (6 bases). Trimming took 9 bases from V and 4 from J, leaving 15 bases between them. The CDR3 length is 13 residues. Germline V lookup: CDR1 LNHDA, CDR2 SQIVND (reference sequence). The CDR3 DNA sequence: TGTGCCAGCAAACAGGGCACGGGCACTGAAGCTTTCTTT. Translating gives CASKQGTGTEAFF.

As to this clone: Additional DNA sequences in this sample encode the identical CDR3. CDR3 DNA sequence: TGTGCCAGTAGTATTGGAGGGACTTACTCCTACGAGCAGTACTTC. This codes for CASSIGGTYSYEQYF. The chain joins TRBV19 to TRBJ2-7; TRBD2 might be the D (6 bases). The CDR3 runs 15 residues. Trimming took off 3 bases at V and 0 bases at J, with 12 bases between the two ends. The germline CDR1 and CDR2 sequences are LNHDA and SQIVND (reference sequence).

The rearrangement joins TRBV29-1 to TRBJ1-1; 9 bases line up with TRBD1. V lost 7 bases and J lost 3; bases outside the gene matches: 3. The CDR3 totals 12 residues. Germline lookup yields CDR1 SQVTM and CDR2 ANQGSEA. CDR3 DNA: TGCAGCGCCTGGGACAGGGACACTGAAGCTTTCTTT. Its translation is CSAWDRDTEAFF.

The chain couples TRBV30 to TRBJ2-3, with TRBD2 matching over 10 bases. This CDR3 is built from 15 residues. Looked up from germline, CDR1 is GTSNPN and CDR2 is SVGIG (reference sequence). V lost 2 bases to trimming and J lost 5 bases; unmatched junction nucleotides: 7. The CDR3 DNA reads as TGTGCCTGGAGTACCCTAGCGGGAGCGGGAGATACGCAGTATTTT. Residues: CAWSTLAGAGDTQYF.

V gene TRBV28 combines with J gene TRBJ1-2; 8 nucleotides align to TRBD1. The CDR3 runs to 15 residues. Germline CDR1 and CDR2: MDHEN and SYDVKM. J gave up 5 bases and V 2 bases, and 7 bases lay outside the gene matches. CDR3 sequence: CASSLGTGLGYGYTF. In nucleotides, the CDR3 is TGTGCCAGCAGTTTAGGGACAGGTTTGGGATATGGCTACACCTTC.

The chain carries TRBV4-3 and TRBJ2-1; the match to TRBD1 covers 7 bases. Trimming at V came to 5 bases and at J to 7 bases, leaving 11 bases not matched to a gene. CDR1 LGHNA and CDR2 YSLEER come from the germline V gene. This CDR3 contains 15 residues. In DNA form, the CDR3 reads TGCGCCAGCAGCGGGGACAGCCGCCGTAAGAATGAGCAGTTCTTC. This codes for CASSGDSRRKNEQFF.

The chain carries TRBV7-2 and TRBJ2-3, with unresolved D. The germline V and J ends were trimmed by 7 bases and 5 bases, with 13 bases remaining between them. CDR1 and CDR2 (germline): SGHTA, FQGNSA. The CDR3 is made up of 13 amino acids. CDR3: CASMGLFIDTQYF. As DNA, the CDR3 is TGTGCCAGCATGGGCCTCTTTATAGATACGCAGTATTTT.

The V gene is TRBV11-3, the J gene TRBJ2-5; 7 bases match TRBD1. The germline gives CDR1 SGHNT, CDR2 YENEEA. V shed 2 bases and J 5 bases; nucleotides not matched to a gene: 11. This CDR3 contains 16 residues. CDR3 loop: CASSLRSRGLGETQYF. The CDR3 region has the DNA TGTGCCAGCAGCTTACGGTCGAGGGGGCTCGGGGAGACCCAGTACTTC.

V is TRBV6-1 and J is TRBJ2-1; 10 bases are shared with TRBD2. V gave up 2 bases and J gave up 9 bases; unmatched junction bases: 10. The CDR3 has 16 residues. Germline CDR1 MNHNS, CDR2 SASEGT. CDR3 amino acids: CASSESRTSGIVEQFF. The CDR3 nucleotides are TGTGCCAGCAGTGAATCCCGGACTAGCGGAATAGTTGAGCAGTTCTTC.

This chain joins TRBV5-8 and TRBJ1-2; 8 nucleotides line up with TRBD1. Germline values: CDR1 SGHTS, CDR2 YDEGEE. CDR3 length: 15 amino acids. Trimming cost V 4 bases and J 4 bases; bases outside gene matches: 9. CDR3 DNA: TGTGCCAGCAGCCATCAGGGGGCGCGGAGCTATGGCTACACCTTC. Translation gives CASSHQGARSYGYTF.

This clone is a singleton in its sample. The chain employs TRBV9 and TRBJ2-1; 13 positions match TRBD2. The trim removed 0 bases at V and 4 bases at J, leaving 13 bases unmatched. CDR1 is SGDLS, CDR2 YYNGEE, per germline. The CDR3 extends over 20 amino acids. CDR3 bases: TGTGCCAGCAGCGTAGACGCCTATGGAAGGACTAGCGGGAGATACAATGAGCAGTTCTTC. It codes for CASSVDAYGRTSGRYNEQFF.

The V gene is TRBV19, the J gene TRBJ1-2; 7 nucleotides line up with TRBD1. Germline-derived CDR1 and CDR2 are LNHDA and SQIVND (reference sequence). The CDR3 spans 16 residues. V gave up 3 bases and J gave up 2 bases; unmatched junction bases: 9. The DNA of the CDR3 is TGTGCCAGTAGTATTTATGGGACAGCCAGAAACTATGGCTACACCTTC. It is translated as CASSIYGTARNYGYTF.

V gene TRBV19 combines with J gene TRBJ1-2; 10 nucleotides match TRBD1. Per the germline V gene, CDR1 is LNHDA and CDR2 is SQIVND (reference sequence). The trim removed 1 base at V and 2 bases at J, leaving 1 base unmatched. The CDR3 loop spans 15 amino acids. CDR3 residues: CASSIGQGANYGYTF. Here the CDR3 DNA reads TGTGCCAGTAGTATAGGACAGGGGGCGAACTATGGCTACACCTTC.

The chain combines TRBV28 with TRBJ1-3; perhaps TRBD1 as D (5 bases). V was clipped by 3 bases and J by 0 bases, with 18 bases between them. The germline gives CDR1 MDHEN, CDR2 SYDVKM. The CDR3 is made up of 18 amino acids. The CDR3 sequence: CASSLPGKSSGSGNTIYF. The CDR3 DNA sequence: TGTGCCAGCAGTTTGCCAGGGAAGTCCTCGGGCTCTGGAAACACCATATATTTT.